Sequencing of this T cell receptor beta chain was carried out in a study of beta chain features in type 1 diabetes. Overall study findings and caveats: Whether HLA type influences TCRB rearrangement remained unresolved here.

What was sequenced were expressed TCRB transcripts, since all of the isolated RNA had been reverse transcribed. Sequencing used immunoSEQ multiplex PCR; TCRdb keeps in-frame clones, though not all of them. The data contain 150,000 to 190,000 clones, approximately 10% of them singletons. The V end was cut by 2 bases, the J end by 8 bases, with 21 bases between. The CDR3 sequence is 15 residues long. Germline CDR1 and CDR2: GTSNPN and SVGIG (reference sequence). There are many counts of this clone. Antigen unknown. The chain links TRBV30 to TRBJ1-2, with D possibly matching TRBD1 (6 bases). The material sequenced was central memory CD4+ T cells from blood. The receptor was isolated from a man between 18 and 35 years old in good health. In nucleotides, the CDR3 is TGTGCCTGGAGTCGAAGCCCCGACAGGAGTCGGGGCTACACCTTC. It is translated as CAWSRSPDRSRGYTF.